This TCR beta chain derives from a study of T cell responses to AZD1222 COVID-19 vaccine. The count of this clone is one. CDR1 is KGHSH, CDR2 LQKENI, per germline. V lost 0 bases to trimming and J lost 4 bases, with 9 bases between them. CDR3 length equals 14 residues. The data were produced by immunoSEQ multiplex PCR, yet TCRdb's version contains in-frame clones alone and is incomplete. The sample holds some 160,000 clones, approximately 91% seen once. This receptor was obtained from an adult who received the AZD1222 COVID-19 vaccine. Sequenced here: peripheral blood, sampled 28 days after the second AZD1222 dose. The chain links TRBV18 to TRBJ1-2; D may be TRBD1 (5 bases). The CDR3 DNA follows: TGTGCCAGCTCACCACCTGGGACGGTCTATGGCTACACCTTC. Its translation is CASSPPGTVYGYTF.